The clone carrying this T cell receptor beta chain showed up just a few times. The CDR3 contains 14 residues. Germline V CDR1 and CDR2: SGHVS, FNYEAQ. Trimming removed 5 bases from V and 6 bases from J; junction bases left unmatched: 5. The data originate from a study of T-cell reconstitution after alpha-beta-depleted transplantation in children. Preparing the TCRbeta library involved the use of unique molecular identifiers. TCRdb called the PCR reads again in MiXCR, with one record for every CDR3 protein. The data show nearly 550,000 distinct CDR3 sequences, about 16% seen once. The chain joins TRBV7-6 to TRBJ2-5; 11 bases match TRBD1. This sequence originates from a human donor who donated a stem cell graft to a child with acute lymphoblastic leukemia. This sample comprised PBMCs from the stem cell graft donor, obtained from the stem cell graft. CDR3: CASSPGTGGKTQYF. The DNA for the CDR3 is TGTGCCAGCAGCCCCGGGACAGGGGGGAAGACCCAGTACTTC.